Below, 22 T cell receptor beta chains from the same sample are listed, as sequenced in a study of Ad26.COV2.S vaccination and SARS-CoV-2 variants. Treatment meaning: around 19 received Ad26.COV2.S at low or high dose, single or two shots; about 5 received placebo; per-sample allocation not given. Collection of the samples took place on day 63 after the first injection of vaccine or placebo. Sequencing was performed with immunoSEQ multiplex PCR; in TCRdb, only in-frame clones are kept and a portion is missing. The profile shows about 240,000 clones, roughly 88% of them singletons. Sample: peripheral blood, taken in a trial of Ad26.COV2.S vaccine versus placebo. These receptor sequences come from a person aged 18-65 years who received the Ad26.COV2.S COVID-19 vaccine or a placebo.

The rearrangement links TRBV12-3 or TRBV12-4 to TRBJ2-7; D gene uncertain. The CDR3 has 13 amino acids. The germline V and J ends were trimmed by 6 bases and 6 bases, with 15 bases remaining between them. The CDR3 sequence is CASSTTLVREQYF. The CDR3 region has the DNA TGTGCCAGCAGCACCACCCTTGTGCGCGAGCAGTACTTC.

The table lists this clone with a few counts. The chain is built from TRBV7-9 and TRBJ1-1; no clear D gene. The CDR3 is 14 amino acids. V lost 0 bases, J lost 1 base, and 6 bases lay in between. Looked up from germline, CDR1 is SEHNR and CDR2 is FQNEAQ (reference sequence). The CDR3 DNA reads as TGTGCCAGCAGCTTAGCGAGGGCGAACACTGAAGCTTTCTTT. It codes for CASSLARANTEAFF.

V and J are TRBV6-6 and TRBJ2-4, with D perhaps given as TRBD1 or TRBD2 (7 bases each). The germline V and J ends were trimmed by 7 bases and 6 bases, with 13 bases remaining between them. The length of the CDR3 is 13 residues. CDR1 MNHNY and CDR2 SVGAGI come from the germline V gene (reference sequence). The CDR3 is CASKGRGGNIQYF. CDR3 nucleotides: TGTGCCAGCAAGGGCAGGGGGGGAAACATTCAGTACTTC.

The gene calls are TRBV3-1 (or the pseudogene TRBV3-2) and TRBJ1-5; D gene uncertain. Germline CDR1 reads LGHDT; CDR2 reads YNNKEL (reference sequence). The CDR3 contains 15 residues. V shed 1 base and J shed 3 bases, with 10 bases lying between them. CDR3 region: CASSQGGSYNQPQHF. The CDR3 DNA follows: TGTGCCAGCAGCCAAGGAGGCAGCTACAATCAGCCCCAGCATTTT.

The CDR3: CASSLPGTGISPLHF. In DNA, the CDR3 is TGTGCCAGCAGTTTACCTGGGACAGGGATTTCACCCCTCCACTTT. The gene calls are TRBV28 and TRBJ1-6; 9 nucleotides align to TRBD1. The germline V gene encodes CDR1 MDHEN and CDR2 SYDVKM. Trimming cost V 2 bases and J 9 bases; bases outside gene matches: 5. CDR3 length equals 15 residues.

V and J are TRBV29-1 and TRBJ1-1, with D maybe TRBD1 (6 bases). There are 13 residues in the CDR3. Trimming pared 7 bases from V and 5 bases from J, leaving 17 bases between. Germline V CDR1 and CDR2: SQVTM, ANQGSEA. The CDR3 bases are TGCAGCGGCCGGGCGGGGGCTCGAACTGAAGCTTTCTTT. Translated: CSGRAGARTEAFF. Variable domain in full (rest from reference TRBV29-1 and TRBJ1-1): SAVISQKPSRDICQRGTSLTIQCQVDSQVTMMFWYRQQPGQSLTLIATANQGSEATYESGFVIDKFPISRPNLTFSTLTVSNMSPEDSSIYLCSGRAGARTEAFFGQGTRLTVV.

V is TRBV27 and J is TRBJ1-5; 8 positions match TRBD1. Trimming removed 6 bases from V and 7 bases from J; junction bases left unmatched: 2. The CDR3 extends over 12 amino acids. Germline assignment: CDR1 MNHEY and CDR2 SMNVEV (reference sequence). The DNA of the CDR3 is TGTGCCAGCAGCAACAGGGGGCAGCCCCAGCATTTT. Translated, it gives CASSNRGQPQHF.

The rearrangement uses TRBV7-9 and TRBJ2-5; D gene ambiguous. Looked up from germline, CDR1 is SEHNR and CDR2 is FQNEAQ (reference sequence). This CDR3 comprises 15 residues. Trimming pared 1 base from V and 2 bases from J, leaving 11 bases between. The CDR3, as DNA: TGTGCCAGCAGCTTAGGCCGAGGACCGCAAGAGACCCAGTACTTC. It translates to CASSLGRGPQETQYF.

This sequence joins TRBV10-3 and TRBJ1-2; 9 nucleotides align to TRBD1. Germline V CDR1 and CDR2: ENHRY, SYGVKD. This CDR3 is built from 14 residues. After removal of 6 bases from V and 8 bases from J, the junction contained 10 bases not matched to a gene. The CDR3 bases are TGTGCCATCAGACCCGACAGGGGGAAGACGGGCTACACCTTC. Its protein is CAIRPDRGKTGYTF.

This clone has a single count. The chain uses TRBV18 and TRBJ2-7; 7 nucleotides align to TRBD1. V dropped 3 bases and J dropped 2; count of bases not matched to a gene: 4. Germline V gives CDR1 KGHSH, CDR2 LQKENI. The CDR3 contains 14 residues. In nucleotides, the CDR3 is TGTGCCAGCTCACCCGACAGGGCAACCTACGAGCAGTACTTC. Amino acids: CASSPDRATYEQYF.

The rearrangement links TRBV19 to TRBJ1-5; D is unclear. The germline V and J ends were trimmed by 7 bases and 0 bases, with 16 bases remaining between them. Per germline, CDR1 LNHDA and CDR2 SQIVND (reference sequence). CDR3 length equals 16 residues. Here the CDR3 reads CASIGSAENSNQPQHF. The CDR3 nucleotides read TGTGCCAGTATCGGGTCGGCAGAAAATAGCAATCAGCCCCAGCATTTT.

This sequence joins TRBV19 and TRBJ1-1; D remains unclear. CDR1 is LNHDA, CDR2 SQIVND, per germline (reference sequence). Trimming pared 2 bases from V and 0 bases from J, leaving 16 bases between. CDR3 length: 17 residues. The CDR3 bases are TGTGCCAGTAGTATATTCCCCAGGCAGGCCGTGAACACTGAAGCTTTCTTT. This codes for CASSIFPRQAVNTEAFF.

This chain joins TRBV2 and TRBJ2-5; the D gene is possibly TRBD2 (5 bases). In germline, CDR1 is SNHLY, CDR2 FYNNEI. The CDR3 is 13 residues long. The V and J ends lost 4 bases and 4 bases respectively, with 10 bases between them. Here the CDR3 reads CASSGGFAETQYF. The CDR3 nucleotides are TGTGCCAGCAGTGGCGGGTTCGCAGAGACCCAGTACTTC.

V usage is TRBV28 and J usage is TRBJ1-2, with D tentatively TRBD1 (6 bases). Trimming left V 3 bases short and J 3 bases short, with 14 bases between. Germline V gives CDR1 MDHEN, CDR2 SYDVKM. The CDR3 totals 15 residues. The CDR3 bases are TGTGCCAGCAGTTTCCGACAGGCAAGCTACTATGGCTACACCTTC. This sequence encodes CASSFRQASYYGYTF.

The table lists this clone with a count of one. The chain's CDR3 is CASNNPGSFGYTF. In DNA, the CDR3 is TGTGCCAGCAACAATCCGGGGTCCTTCGGCTACACCTTC. The gene calls are TRBV6-5 and TRBJ1-2; D ambiguous. Trimming left V 7 bases short and J 8 bases short, with 17 bases between. Germline V gene lookup returns CDR1 MNHEY and CDR2 SVGAGI. CDR3 length equals 13 residues.

Turning to this clone: Other DNA sequences from this sample encode an identical CDR3 as well. V and J are TRBV12-3 or TRBV12-4 and TRBJ2-7; D ambiguous. V was clipped by 3 bases and J by 0 bases, with 6 bases between them. The CDR3 totals 13 residues. The CDR3 region is CASSFPSSYEQYF. In nucleotides, the CDR3 is TGTGCCAGCAGTTTTCCCAGCTCCTACGAGCAGTACTTC.

The chain is built from TRBV9 and TRBJ2-7; D might be TRBD2 (6 bases). The germline gives CDR1 SGDLS, CDR2 YYNGEE. The CDR3 runs to 14 residues. V lost 3 bases and J lost 1, with 11 bases in between. This chain's CDR3 is CASSATSPSYEQYF. Here the CDR3 DNA reads TGTGCCAGCAGCGCCACTAGCCCGTCCTACGAGCAGTACTTC.

The chain uses TRBV11-2 and TRBJ2-5; 14 bases line up with TRBD2. Germline V gene data show CDR1 as SGHAT and CDR2 as FQNNGV. Germline trimming cut 5 bases from V and 2 bases from J; bases unmatched to any gene: 4. The CDR3 is made up of 16 amino acids. This CDR3 is CASSVGLAGVQETQYF. The CDR3 DNA follows: TGTGCCAGCAGCGTGGGACTAGCGGGGGTTCAAGAGACCCAGTACTTC.

The V and J genes are TRBV6-2 or TRBV6-3 and TRBJ2-7, with 11 bases that match TRBD1. The V segment lost 5 bases and the J segment 4 bases; nucleotides outside the gene matches: 7. Germline CDR1 reads MNHEY; CDR2 reads SVGEGT. The length of the CDR3 is 15 residues. This chain's CDR3 is CASSDRTGGAYEQYF. The CDR3 DNA sequence: TGTGCCAGCAGTGACCGGACAGGGGGCGCATACGAGCAGTACTTC.

The chain recombines TRBV4-1 with TRBJ2-7; maybe TRBD2 (6 bases). Germline V lookup: CDR1 MGHRA, CDR2 YSYEKL. CDR3 length: 15 amino acids. V lost 0 bases and J lost 3, with 12 bases in between. Here the CDR3 reads CASSQDSGRDYEQYF. CDR3 DNA sequence: TGCGCCAGCAGCCAAGATAGCGGAAGAGACTACGAGCAGTACTTC.

The chain uses TRBV10-3 and TRBJ2-3; D unclear. CDR1 and CDR2 from the germline V gene are ENHRY and SYGVKD. The V gene lost 5 bases and the J gene lost 6 bases, with 18 bases spanning the gap. CDR3 size: 15 residues. The CDR3 DNA sequence: TGTGCCATCAGTCCCTACCAGACCGCCGTGGATACGCAGTATTTT. Its translation: CAISPYQTAVDTQYF.

The chain carries TRBV6-5 and TRBJ1-2; tentative D call: TRBD1 (6 bases). Germline CDR1 and CDR2: MNHEY and SVGAGI. Trimming took off 0 bases at V and 8 bases at J, with 13 bases between the two ends. There are 14 residues in the CDR3. CDR3 sequence reads: CASSYSGGAGGYTF. The CDR3 nucleotides read TGTGCCAGCAGTTACTCGGGGGGGGCGGGAGGCTACACCTTC.